This TCR beta chain was identified in a study of response to subunit inactivated influenza vaccine. Overall study results and limits: The authors offered the suggestion that each seasonal influenza vaccination recruits few new T cells.

TCRdb re-analysed the RT-PCR reads in MiXCR, keeping a single row per CDR3 protein. Among hundreds of thousands of distinct CDR3 sequences listed, over 10% were seen once. Ten or more counts support this clonotype. Its cognate antigen is unknown. The source is a man over 45 who received an inactivated influenza vaccine. The sample here was PBMCs from blood, taken about 6 weeks after vaccination.

The CDR3 region is CASGGLAGEQYF. CDR3 in DNA: TGTGCCAGCGGAGGACTAGCCGGCGAGCAGTACTTC. The chain links TRBV28 to TRBJ2-7; 8 nucleotides line up with TRBD2. V was pared by 8 bases and J by 6 bases, with 6 bases of the junction left unmatched. This CDR3 is 12 amino acids long. Germline V gives CDR1 MDHEN, CDR2 SYDVKM.